Only one count was recorded for the clone carrying this T cell receptor (beta chain). Antigen specificity is unknown. Recipients boosted at about 4 weeks or about 12 weeks are pooled. The data were produced by immunoSEQ multiplex PCR, yet TCRdb's version contains in-frame clones alone and is incomplete. There are some 250,000 clones in the sample; roughly 93% occur only once, and roughly 0.5% lies in the top ten. The data originate from a study of T cell responses to AZD1222 COVID-19 vaccine. Findings and caveats of the study: Spike-specific TCR breadth and depth grew following two AZD1222 doses.

The source was peripheral blood, collected 28 days after the second AZD1222 dose. This receptor was obtained from an adult who received the AZD1222 COVID-19 vaccine.

The CDR3 sequence is CASSLPGELFF. In DNA form, the CDR3 reads TGTGCCAGCAGTTTACCCGGGGAGCTGTTTTTT. This sequence joins TRBV28 and TRBJ2-2; D ambiguous. The CDR3 contains 11 residues. Between the trimmed V and J ends, which lost 2 bases and 6 bases, there was a span of 1 base. Germline V gene lookup returns CDR1 MDHEN and CDR2 SYDVKM.